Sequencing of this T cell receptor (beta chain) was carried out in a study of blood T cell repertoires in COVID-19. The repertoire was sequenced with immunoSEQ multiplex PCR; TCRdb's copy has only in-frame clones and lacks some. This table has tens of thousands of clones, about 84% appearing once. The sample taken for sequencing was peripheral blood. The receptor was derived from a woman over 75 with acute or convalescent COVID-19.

CDR3 nucleotide sequence: TGTGCCAGCAGTTTACCCGGGGGGGGGCCAAACAATGAGCAGTTCTTC. As protein: CASSLPGGGPNNEQFF. V is TRBV28 and J is TRBJ2-1; 8 positions agree with TRBD2. J was trimmed by 5 bases and V by 2 bases; bases with no gene match: 8. CDR3 length: 16 amino acids. Germline CDR1 MDHEN, CDR2 SYDVKM.